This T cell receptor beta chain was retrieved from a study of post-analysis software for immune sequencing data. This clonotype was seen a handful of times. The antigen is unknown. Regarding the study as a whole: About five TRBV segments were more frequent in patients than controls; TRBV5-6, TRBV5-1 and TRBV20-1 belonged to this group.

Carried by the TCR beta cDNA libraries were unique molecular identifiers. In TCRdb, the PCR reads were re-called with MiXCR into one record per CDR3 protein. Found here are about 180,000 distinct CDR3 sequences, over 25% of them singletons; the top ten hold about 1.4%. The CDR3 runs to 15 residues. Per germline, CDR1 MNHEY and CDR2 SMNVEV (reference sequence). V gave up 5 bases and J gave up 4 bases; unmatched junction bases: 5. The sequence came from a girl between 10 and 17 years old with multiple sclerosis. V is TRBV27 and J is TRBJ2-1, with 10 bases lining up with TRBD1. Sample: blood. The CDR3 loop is CASSLRDRGYNEQFF. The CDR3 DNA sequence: TGTGCCAGCAGTCTCCGGGACAGGGGTTACAATGAGCAGTTCTTC.